The entry below describes one TCR beta chain. This entry comes from a study of vaccination and CD4 T cells after COVID-19. At the level of the study: Of the convalescent patients, who were SARS-CoV-2 positive by nasal swab PCR, about 10 had mild and one severe disease. Two of the convalescents were Hispanic, and convalescents were six males and four females. Two mRNA vaccine doses were given, either BNT162b2 or mRNA-1273. Researchers took samples from three convalescent patients on day 14 and on days 161 to 241 after vaccination.

The V gene lost 2 bases and the J gene lost 0 bases, with 14 bases spanning the gap. CDR1 is SGHNT, CDR2 YYREEE, per germline (reference sequence). The CDR3 runs 16 residues. TCRdb itself ran the PCR reads through MiXCR, one entry per CDR3 protein. The data show 25,000 to 35,000 distinct CDR3 sequences, about 50% seen once. Stated time point: late sampling 161 to 241 days after vaccination in a few convalescent patients. V gene TRBV5-4 combines with J gene TRBJ1-2; no firm D call. The material sequenced was CD4+ T cells from blood, taken about 7 months after SARS-CoV-2 vaccination. The receptor was isolated from a human donor who had recovered from COVID-19. The CDR3 is CASSLRSLEANYGYTF. Here the CDR3 DNA reads TGTGCCAGCAGCTTAAGATCGTTGGAGGCTAACTATGGCTACACCTTC.